These 8 T cell receptor beta chains came from one sample sequenced in a study of T cell repertoires in cytomegalovirus infection. Using its own MiXCR run on the reads, TCRdb lists one record per CDR3 protein. Of approximately 83,000 distinct CDR3 sequences in the sample, 20% to 30% were seen once. Antigens of these TCRs are unknown. The material sequenced was CD8+ T cells from cultured PBMCs, taken from culture after CMV antigen stimulation. These receptors were collected from a human donor in good health (CMV status not recorded). Some clones in this sample may be carry-over from other donors' samples.

V is TRBV9 and J is TRBJ1-2; 10 nucleotides agree with TRBD1. The J segment lost 7 bases and the V segment lost 0 bases, leaving 3 bases of the junction unmatched. CDR1 SGDLS and CDR2 YYNGEE come from the germline V gene. The CDR3 covers 14 residues. The DNA for the CDR3 is TGTGCCAGCAGCGTAGCTGGACAGGGGGGTGGCTACACCTTC. This encodes CASSVAGQGGGYTF.

In its sample, this clonotype was seen a few times. V gene TRBV11-3 combines with J gene TRBJ2-3; no clear D gene. Trimming pared 5 bases from V and 0 bases from J, leaving 9 bases between. Germline V gene lookup returns CDR1 SGHNT and CDR2 YENEEA. The CDR3 is 14 residues long. The CDR3 nucleotides are TGTGCCAGCAGCCGACAAGGAAGCACAGATACGCAGTATTTT. As protein: CASSRQGSTDTQYF.

This clonotype was seen repeatedly, ten times or more. The rearrangement uses TRBV6-4 and TRBJ2-3; 9 bases fit TRBD2. The CDR3 spans 16 residues. J was trimmed by 0 bases and V by 2 bases; bases with no gene match: 3. From germline, CDR1 is MRHNA and CDR2 SNTAGT. CDR3 region: CASSDLAGLSTDTQYF. CDR3 DNA sequence: TGTGCCAGCAGTGACCTAGCGGGGCTTAGCACAGATACGCAGTATTTT.

This sequence joins TRBV3-1 and TRBJ1-6; no clear D. V lost 0 bases and J lost 0, with 24 bases in between. CDR1 LGHDT and CDR2 YNNKEL come from the germline V gene (reference sequence). This CDR3 is 22 amino acids long. Written as DNA, the CDR3 is TGTGCCAGCAGCCAAGACTTGTTATCGGGCCTCGATGTTAGCTCCTATAATTCACCCCTCCACTTT. Translated, it gives CASSQDLLSGLDVSSYNSPLHF.

The chain employs TRBV5-6 and TRBJ1-2, with 7 positions matching TRBD1. This CDR3 spans 15 amino acids. The V gene end was trimmed by 3 bases and the J gene end by 2 bases; junction bases not matched to a gene: 7. Germline V gene sequence: CDR1 SGHDT, CDR2 YYEEEE. The CDR3 DNA sequence: TGTGCCAGCAGCTCCGCAGGGGGATTGAACTATGGCTACACCTTC. This translates into CASSSAGGLNYGYTF.

The chain uses TRBV27 and TRBJ1-2; D is possibly TRBD1 (5 bases). V lost 2 bases and J 1 base, leaving 11 bases between the germline ends. From germline, CDR1 is MNHEY and CDR2 SMNVEV (reference sequence). This CDR3 is built from 15 residues. CDR3 residues: CASSLSSGHNYGYTF. In DNA form, the CDR3 reads TGTGCCAGCAGTTTAAGTTCAGGGCATAACTATGGCTACACCTTC.

This clonotype was observed a few times. The chain joins TRBV5-4 to TRBJ2-1; TRBD2 aligns across 14 bases. The V gene's germline CDR1 is SGHNT and CDR2 YYREEE (reference sequence). This CDR3 spans 19 amino acids. The V segment lost 4 bases and the J segment 7 bases; nucleotides outside the gene matches: 16. CDR3 in amino acids: CASSTTPKGLAGARNEQFF. The CDR3 DNA reads TGTGCCAGCAGCACCACACCGAAGGGACTAGCGGGAGCGAGGAATGAGCAGTTCTTC. Looking up the rest from reference TRBV5-4 and TRBJ2-1 gives the full variable domain: ETGVTQSPTHLIKTRGQQVTLRCSSQSGHNTVSWYQQALGQGPQFIFQYYREEENGRGNFPPRFSGLQFPNYSSELNVNALELDDSALYLCASSTTPKGLAGARNEQFFGPGTRLTVL.

This sequence joins TRBV27 and TRBJ2-1, with 12 bases that match TRBD1. This CDR3 spans 14 amino acids. With V trimmed by 2 bases and J by 8 bases, 1 base remained unmatched. Germline CDR1 and CDR2: MNHEY and SMNVEV (reference sequence). The CDR3 is CASSLGTGGDEQFF. The CDR3, as DNA: TGTGCCAGCAGTTTAGGGACAGGGGGCGATGAGCAGTTCTTC.